These 18 T cell receptor beta chains were all obtained from the same sample, sequenced in a study of cytomegalovirus exposure and HLA in healthy donors (dated by TCRdb to about 2017). To prepare the library, the immunoSEQ multiplex PCR assay was applied. The multiplex PCR relied on a mix of 60 forward primers for TCR Vbeta segments and 13 reverse primers for TCR Jbeta segments. TCRdb provides this immuneACCESS table in a form limited to in-frame rearrangements. Some clones are lacking; in checked studies, under half of them reflect an unresolved V gene, and why the rest are absent is not known. The sample table holds around 130,000 clones, of which approximately 74% were seen once. The ten most abundant clones make up over 5% of the sample. Sequencing was done on a sample of PBMCs. These receptors were obtained from a man aged 35 to 55 in good health and CMV-seropositive.

This clone came up a few times. The chain carries TRBV6-1 and TRBJ2-4; TRBD2 might be the D (6 bases). Trimming took 2 bases from V and 0 from J, leaving 14 bases between them. Germline assignment: CDR1 MNHNS and CDR2 SASEGT. This CDR3 region has 17 residues. The CDR3 bases are TGTGCCAGCAGTGAATGGAGGGACGGTCTAGCCAAAAACATTCAGTACTTC. As protein: CASSEWRDGLAKNIQYF.

V is TRBV7-6 and J is TRBJ1-3; the D is unclear. CDR1 and CDR2 from the germline V gene are SGHVS and FNYEAQ. The V gene lost 1 base and the J gene lost 0 bases, with 10 bases spanning the gap. This CDR3 is 16 amino acids long. The CDR3 is CASSLVASASGNTIYF. CDR3 DNA: TGTGCCAGCAGCTTAGTAGCCTCGGCCTCTGGAAACACCATATATTTT.

The rearrangement joins TRBV4-1 to TRBJ2-7, with 7 bases identical to TRBD1. Unmatched junction bases numbered 5, after V lost 4 bases and J lost 5 bases. The CDR3 is 13 residues long. The germline V gene encodes CDR1 MGHRA and CDR2 YSYEKL. The CDR3 bases are TGCGCCAGCAGCCTCCGACAGGGAGACGAGCAGTACTTC. Translating it yields CASSLRQGDEQYF.

The chain couples TRBV7-2 to TRBJ2-3; 12 bases are shared with TRBD2. After removal of 3 bases from V and 1 base from J, the junction contained 5 bases not matched to a gene. Germline values: CDR1 SGHTA, CDR2 FQGNSA. The CDR3 totals 17 residues. CDR3 loop: CASSFLAGGPGTDTQYF. The CDR3 DNA follows: TGTGCCAGCAGCTTCCTAGCGGGAGGGCCGGGCACAGATACGCAGTATTTT.

This clone appeared a single time. The chain joins TRBV28 to TRBJ2-7; D perhaps matches TRBD2 (6 bases). Looked up from germline, CDR1 is MDHEN and CDR2 is SYDVKM. The CDR3 sequence is 12 residues long. The V and J ends lost 6 bases and 7 bases respectively, with 13 bases between them. The DNA of the CDR3 is TGTGCCAGCAGGGGACTGCTCTGGGAGCAGTACTTC. Translating gives CASRGLLWEQYF.

In DNA, the CDR3 is TGTGCCAGTCACCGAACCCGGGACAGGGGGCTCACCGGGGAGCTGTTTTTT. Translated, it gives CASHRTRDRGLTGELFF. The chain joins TRBV19 to TRBJ2-2, with 12 bases lining up with TRBD1. The V segment lost 8 bases and the J segment 4 bases; nucleotides outside the gene matches: 11. CDR3 length: 17 amino acids. In germline, CDR1 is LNHDA, CDR2 SQIVND (reference sequence).

CDR3 protein: CASSPTGGFNEKLFF. CDR3 bases: TGTGCCAGCAGCCCGACAGGGGGCTTTAATGAAAAACTGTTTTTT. The rearrangement uses TRBV5-4 and TRBJ1-4; the match to TRBD1 covers 10 bases. The CDR3 is 15 residues long. CDR1 and CDR2 from the germline V gene are SGHNT and YYREEE (reference sequence). V dropped 4 bases and J dropped 4; count of bases not matched to a gene: 4.

In its sample, this clone was seen a few times. The chain has TRBV2 and TRBJ2-7; D not certain. Germline CDR1 and CDR2: SNHLY and FYNNEI. CDR3 length: 11 residues. Trimming left V 5 bases short and J 7 bases short, with 9 bases between. The CDR3 spells CASSLSGEQYF. Here the CDR3 DNA reads TGTGCCAGCAGTCTTTCGGGTGAGCAGTACTTC.

This chain connects TRBV18 to TRBJ2-2; 9 positions match TRBD1. Germline V lookup: CDR1 KGHSH, CDR2 LQKENI. The CDR3 runs 16 residues. V shed 3 bases and J 7 bases; nucleotides not matched to a gene: 9. The CDR3 region is CASSPSRTGAVGELFF. The CDR3 DNA sequence: TGTGCCAGCTCACCCTCAAGGACAGGGGCGGTCGGGGAGCTGTTTTTT.

V gene TRBV5-4 combines with J gene TRBJ1-6, with 7 positions matching TRBD1. The V segment lost 4 bases and the J segment 7 bases; nucleotides outside the gene matches: 20. CDR3 length: 19 residues. Germline V gives CDR1 SGHNT, CDR2 YYREEE (reference sequence). The CDR3 sequence is CASSRGLFSTSRENSPLHF. CDR3 nucleotide sequence: TGTGCCAGCAGCAGGGGGCTATTCAGTACCTCAAGGGAGAATTCACCCCTCCACTTT.

The V call is TRBV5-1, the J call TRBJ2-7, with 9 bases identical to TRBD1. This CDR3 region has 16 residues. CDR1 and CDR2 from the germline V gene are SGHRS and YFSETQ. With 4 bases clipped from V and 8 bases from J, the junction kept 16 bases outside the gene matches. The CDR3 DNA sequence: TGCGCCAGCAGCCCTGGACAGGGGTCCTCGTCCCCGAAGCAGTACTTC. This sequence encodes CASSPGQGSSSPKQYF.

This clone was observed a few times. This chain joins TRBV5-4 and TRBJ2-7, with 9 bases fitting TRBD1. The CDR3 is 13 amino acids. J gave up 5 bases and V 7 bases, and 7 bases lay outside the gene matches. Germline lookup yields CDR1 SGHNT and CDR2 YYREEE (reference sequence). The CDR3, as DNA: TGTGCCAGCGGATCGGGACAGGGAAACGAGCAGTACTTC. This codes for CASGSGQGNEQYF.

This rearrangement joins TRBV5-1 to TRBJ1-3; possibly TRBD1 for D (6 bases). There are 15 residues in the CDR3. Trimming left V 1 base short and J 0 bases short, with 8 bases between. Germline lookup yields CDR1 SGHRS and CDR2 YFSETQ. In nucleotides, the CDR3 is TGCGCCAGCAGCTTGCGGGGGGCCTCTGGAAACACCATATATTTT. It specifies CASSLRGASGNTIYF. Full variable domain (outside the CDR3, taken from reference TRBV5-1 and TRBJ1-3): KAGVTQTPRYLIKTRGQQVTLSCSPISGHRSVSWYQQTPGQGLQFLFEYFSETQRNKGNFPGRFSGRQFSNSRSEMNVSTLELGDSALYLCASSLRGASGNTIYFGEGSWLTVV.

V usage is TRBV28 and J usage is TRBJ2-7; 9 bases are a match to TRBD1. This CDR3 contains 15 residues. The trim removed 6 bases at V and 2 bases at J, leaving 8 bases unmatched. Germline V gene data show CDR1 as MDHEN and CDR2 as SYDVKM. The CDR3 protein is CASSPPTGGPYEQYF. The CDR3 bases are TGTGCCAGCAGCCCCCCGACAGGGGGTCCCTACGAGCAGTACTTC.

V is TRBV5-5 and J is TRBJ2-3; 8 nucleotides match TRBD1. This CDR3 contains 15 residues. CDR1 and CDR2 (germline): SGHKS, YYEKEE (reference sequence). V was pared by 2 bases and J by 5 bases, with 7 bases of the junction left unmatched. CDR3 amino acids: CASSFWTGLVDTQYF. CDR3 DNA: TGTGCCAGCAGCTTCTGGACAGGGTTGGTAGATACGCAGTATTTT.

V is TRBV2 and J is TRBJ1-5; 8 nucleotides match TRBD1. With 4 bases clipped from V and 2 bases from J, the junction kept 10 bases outside the gene matches. The V gene's germline CDR1 is SNHLY and CDR2 FYNNEI. The CDR3 sequence is 17 residues long. CDR3 DNA sequence: TGTGCCAGCAGTGGTGGTCAGGGGGCCGGTGGCAATCAGCCCCAGCATTTT. Translating it yields CASSGGQGAGGNQPQHF.

The chain combines TRBV27 with TRBJ1-2; TRBD1 is a possible D gene (5 bases). There are 16 residues in the CDR3. V was cut by 3 bases and J by 6 bases, with 20 bases left in between. From germline, CDR1 is MNHEY and CDR2 SMNVEV (reference sequence). The CDR3 DNA is TGTGCCAGCAGTTTTGACCTCGGGAAGGGGAGGAATGGCTACACCTTC. It specifies CASSFDLGKGRNGYTF.

The chain carries TRBV6-4 and TRBJ1-1; D is unclear. The CDR3 loop spans 14 amino acids. Germline V lookup: CDR1 MRHNA, CDR2 SNTAGT. Between the trimmed V and J ends, which lost 3 bases and 1 base, there was a span of 9 bases. The CDR3 DNA reads as TGTGCCAGCAGTGAGCGGTCCGGGAACACTGAAGCTTTCTTT. This sequence encodes CASSERSGNTEAFF.